These 12 T cell receptor beta chains originate from one sample sequenced in a study of T-cell reconstitution after alpha-beta-depleted transplantation in children. TCRbeta library preparation incorporated unique molecular identifiers. Using its own MiXCR run on the PCR reads, TCRdb lists one record per CDR3 protein. The sample holds around 800,000 distinct CDR3 sequences, around 15% seen once. This material consisted of PBMCs, mostly from graft donor cells, taken 360 days after TCRalphabeta/CD19-depleted stem cell transplant. The receptors shown here come from a male patient younger than 18 who had a stem cell transplant for acute lymphoblastic leukemia, so the T cells may come from the graft donor.

The gene calls are TRBV24-1 and TRBJ2-1; perhaps TRBD1 as D (5 bases). The germline CDR1 and CDR2 sequences are KGHDR and SFDVKD. Trimming shortened V by 3 bases and J by 6 bases, and 11 bases separated the two germline ends. This CDR3 has 14 residues. This chain's CDR3 is CATSDPRELNEQFF. CDR3 in DNA: TGTGCCACCAGTGATCCCAGGGAACTCAATGAGCAGTTCTTC.

The V call is TRBV5-1, the J call TRBJ2-3; D not certain. Germline CDR1 and CDR2: SGHRS and YFSETQ. The CDR3 totals 14 residues. V was shortened by 0 bases and J by 1 base, with 6 bases between the two germline ends. This CDR3 reads CASSLEFGTDTQYF. CDR3 DNA: TGCGCCAGCAGCTTGGAATTCGGCACAGATACGCAGTATTTT.

This clonotype was seen only a few times. The chain is built from TRBV2 and TRBJ2-7, with no clear D. The CDR3 consists of 14 residues. Germline V CDR1 and CDR2: SNHLY, FYNNEI. Trimming left V 3 bases short and J 0 bases short, with 9 bases between. The DNA of the CDR3 is TGTGCCAGCAGTGACGACGGAGCCTCCTACGAGCAGTACTTC. This encodes CASSDDGASYEQYF.

The chain joins TRBV6-1 to TRBJ1-4; 10 bases fit TRBD1. J was trimmed by 5 bases and V by 6 bases; bases with no gene match: 6. This CDR3 region has 15 residues. Germline V gene lookup returns CDR1 MNHNS and CDR2 SASEGT. The CDR3 bases are TGTGCCAGCAGAGTAGACAGGGGGCGAAATGAAAAACTGTTTTTT. Protein product: CASRVDRGRNEKLFF.

In this sample, this clonotype turned up a few times. This rearrangement joins TRBV5-1 to TRBJ2-7; D gene unclear. This CDR3 region has 14 residues. The V and J ends lost 4 bases and 0 bases respectively, with 11 bases between them. CDR1 and CDR2 (germline): SGHRS, YFSETQ. Written as DNA, the CDR3 is TGCGCCAGCAGCCCTAGACTGGCCTCCTACGAGCAGTACTTC. It encodes CASSPRLASYEQYF.

The J gene is TRBJ2-5, the V gene TRBV7-9, with D possibly being TRBD1 or TRBD2 (5 bases each). The V and J ends lost 6 bases and 0 bases respectively, with 8 bases between them. From germline, CDR1 is SEHNR and CDR2 FQNEAQ (reference sequence). The CDR3 runs to 13 residues. This chain's CDR3 is CASRRDHQETQYF. In DNA form, the CDR3 reads TGTGCCAGCAGGAGGGACCACCAAGAGACCCAGTACTTC.

This clonotype was detected only a few times. The genes are TRBV29-1 and TRBJ2-1, with D unclear. V lost 3 bases, J lost 10 bases, and 16 bases lay in between. CDR3 length: 13 residues. The germline CDR1 and CDR2 sequences are SQVTM and ANQGSEA. CDR3 region: CSVEGVAPREQFF. The CDR3 DNA reads TGCAGCGTTGAGGGTGTGGCACCTCGCGAGCAGTTCTTC.

In this sample, this clonotype turned up a few times. The chain combines TRBV6-4 with TRBJ1-4; D is unresolved. Looked up from germline, CDR1 is MRHNA and CDR2 is SNTAGT. With 4 bases removed from V and 8 bases from J, the gap between germline ends came to 8 bases. CDR3 size: 12 residues. The CDR3 region is CASSGTEEKLFF. In DNA, the CDR3 is TGTGCCAGCAGTGGGACGGAAGAAAAACTGTTTTTT.

This clonotype was seen repeatedly, ten times or more. The chain is built from TRBV28 and TRBJ1-1; D gene ambiguous. Trimming took off 8 bases at V and 1 base at J, with 8 bases between the two ends. Per germline, CDR1 MDHEN and CDR2 SYDVKM. The CDR3 runs to 12 residues. DNA for the CDR3: TGTGCCAGCTTAACAGAGAACACTGAAGCTTTCTTT. This sequence encodes CASLTENTEAFF.

V and J are TRBV20-1 and TRBJ1-1; perhaps TRBD1 as D (6 bases). CDR1 is DFQATT and CDR2 is SNEGSKA in the germline V gene (reference sequence). This CDR3 has 14 amino acids. V was pared by 6 bases and J by 1 base, with 15 bases between. CDR3 sequence (DNA): TGCAGTGCCAGGGGAGGGTTTGGGAACACTGAAGCTTTCTTT. Encoded protein: CSARGGFGNTEAFF.

This clonotype was found a few times. This chain links TRBV4-1 with TRBJ2-2; D is unresolved. The CDR3 loop spans 14 amino acids. Per the germline V gene, CDR1 is MGHRA and CDR2 is YSYEKL. V was pared by 4 bases and J by 7 bases, with 13 bases between. CDR3 residues: CASSPRYTVGELFF. The CDR3 bases are TGCGCCAGCAGCCCAAGATATACGGTCGGGGAGCTGTTTTTT.

The CDR3 is CASSLVSAGNQPQHF. The CDR3 DNA sequence: TGTGCCAGCAGCTTAGTCTCGGCGGGGAATCAGCCCCAGCATTTT. The chain carries TRBV7-9 and TRBJ1-5; D remains unclear. Germline V lookup: CDR1 SEHNR, CDR2 FQNEAQ (reference sequence). V was pared by 1 base and J by 4 bases, with 11 bases between. CDR3 length equals 15 residues.